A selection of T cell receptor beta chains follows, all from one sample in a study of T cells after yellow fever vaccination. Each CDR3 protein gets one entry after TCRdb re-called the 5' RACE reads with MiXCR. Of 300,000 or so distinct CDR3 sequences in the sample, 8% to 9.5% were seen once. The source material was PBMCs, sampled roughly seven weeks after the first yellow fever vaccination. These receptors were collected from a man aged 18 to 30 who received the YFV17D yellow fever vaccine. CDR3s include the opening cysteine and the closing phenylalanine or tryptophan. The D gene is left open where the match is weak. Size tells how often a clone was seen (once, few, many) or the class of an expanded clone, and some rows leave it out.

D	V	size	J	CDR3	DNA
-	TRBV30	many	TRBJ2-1	CAWTLRHEQFF	TGTGCCTGGACCCTACGGCATGAGCAGTTCTTC
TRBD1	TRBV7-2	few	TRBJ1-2	CASTKGTGNYGYTF	TGTGCCAGCACCAAAGGGACAGGGAACTATGGCTACACCTTC
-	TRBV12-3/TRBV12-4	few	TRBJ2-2	CASRDSWTVNGNTGELFF	TGTGCCAGCAGAGATTCCTGGACGGTCAATGGCAACACCGGGGAGCTGTTTTTT
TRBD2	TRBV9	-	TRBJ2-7	CASSATSGGAYYEQYF	TGTGCCAGCAGCGCCACTAGCGGGGGGGCTTACTACGAGCAGTACTTC
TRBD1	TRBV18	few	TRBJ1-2	CASSPIPGQGSYGYTF	TGTGCCAGCTCACCAATCCCGGGACAGGGATCCTATGGCTACACCTTC
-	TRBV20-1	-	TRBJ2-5	CSARGPRVGETQYF	TGCAGTGCCAGAGGGCCCCGGGTGGGAGAGACCCAGTACTTC
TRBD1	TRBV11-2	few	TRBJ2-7	CASKPGGSSYEQYF	TGTGCCAGTAAACCAGGGGGTAGCTCCTACGAGCAGTACTTC
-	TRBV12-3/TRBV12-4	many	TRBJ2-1	CASSSGKGRNEQFF	TGTGCCAGCAGTTCAGGGAAGGGTCGGAATGAGCAGTTCTTC
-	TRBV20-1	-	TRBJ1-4	CSARPGPLRLFF	TGCAGTGCTAGACCCGGCCCCTTGCGGCTGTTTTTT
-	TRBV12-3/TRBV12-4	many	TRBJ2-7	CASSRGSRSYEQYF	TGTGCCAGCAGTCGGGGGTCGAGGTCCTACGAGCAGTACTTC
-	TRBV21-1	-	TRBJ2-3	CASSRGLAGGLDTQYF	TGTGCCAGCAGCAGGGGACTAGCGGGGGGCCTGGATACGCAGTATTTT
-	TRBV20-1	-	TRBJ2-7	CSAHRDGGSYEQYF	TGCAGTGCACACCGGGACGGGGGCTCCTACGAGCAGTACTTC
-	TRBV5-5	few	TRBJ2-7	CASSPGVSSYEQYF	TGTGCCAGCAGCCCCGGGGTCAGCTCCTACGAGCAGTACTTC
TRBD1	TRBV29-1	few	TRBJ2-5	CSVERRQGTAFLETQYF	TGCAGCGTTGAAAGACGTCAGGGGACAGCCTTTCTAGAGACCCAGTACTTC
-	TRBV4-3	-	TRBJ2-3	CASSHFRGPGTQYF	TGCGCCAGCAGCCACTTTCGGGGGCCAGGTACGCAGTATTTT
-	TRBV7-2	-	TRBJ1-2	CASSLRRGGYTF	TGTGCCAGCAGCTTGCGCCGTGGAGGCTACACCTTC
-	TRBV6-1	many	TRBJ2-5	CASSESGGWETQYF	TGTGCCAGCAGTGAATCGGGCGGGTGGGAGACCCAGTACTTC
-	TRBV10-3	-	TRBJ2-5	CAISESQLSATQYF	TGTGCCATCAGTGAGTCGCAGCTTTCGGCAACCCAGTACTTC
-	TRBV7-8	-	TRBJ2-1	CASRWGDTPWNEQFF	TGTGCCAGCAGGTGGGGGGACACCCCTTGGAATGAGCAGTTCTTC
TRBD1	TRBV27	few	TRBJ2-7	CASSSSGTGSYEQYF	TGTGCCAGCAGTTCGTCCGGGACAGGATCCTACGAGCAGTACTTC
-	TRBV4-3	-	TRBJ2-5	CASSQVYNGETQYF	TGCGCCAGCAGCCAAGTTTACAACGGGGAGACCCAGTACTTC
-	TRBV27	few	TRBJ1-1	CASSSKQIGSAFF	TGTGCCAGCAGTTCAAAACAGATCGGGTCCGCTTTCTTT
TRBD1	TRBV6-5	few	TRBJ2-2	CASTYRDRATPTGELFF	TGTGCCAGCACTTACCGGGACAGGGCCACCCCCACCGGGGAGCTGTTTTTT
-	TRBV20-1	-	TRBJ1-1	CSARFGTTNTEAFF	TGCAGTGCTAGATTTGGGACAACAAACACTGAAGCTTTCTTT
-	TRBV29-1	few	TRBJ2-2	CSVGGNTGELFF	TGCAGCGTTGGGGGGAACACCGGGGAGCTGTTTTTT
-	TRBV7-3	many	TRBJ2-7	CASSLNPAHYYEQYF	TGTGCCAGCAGCTTAAACCCAGCCCACTACTACGAGCAGTACTTC
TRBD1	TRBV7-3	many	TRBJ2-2	CASSFSGQGARSTGELFF	TGTGCCAGCAGCTTCTCCGGACAGGGGGCGCGCAGCACCGGGGAGCTGTTTTTT
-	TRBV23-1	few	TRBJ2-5	CASSQLGRKEKAQYF	TGCGCCAGCAGTCAATTGGGCCGGAAGGAGAAGGCCCAGTACTTC
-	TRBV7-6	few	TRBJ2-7	CASSLDVWAYEQYF	TGTGCCAGCAGCTTAGACGTCTGGGCCTACGAGCAGTACTTC
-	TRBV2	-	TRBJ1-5	CASSEASGQPQHF	TGTGCCAGCAGTGAAGCGTCTGGTCAGCCCCAGCATTTT
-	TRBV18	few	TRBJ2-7	CASSPSRGNYEQYF	TGTGCCAGCTCACCATCCAGGGGTAACTACGAGCAGTACTTC
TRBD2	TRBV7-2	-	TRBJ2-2	CASSPRGGPTGELFF	TGTGCCAGCAGCCCGCGGGGGGGCCCCACCGGGGAGCTGTTTTTT
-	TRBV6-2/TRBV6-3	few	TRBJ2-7	CASRPDSYEQYF	TGTGCCAGCAGACCGGACTCATACGAGCAGTACTTC
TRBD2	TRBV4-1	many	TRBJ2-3	CASSQDYLRGGREVPDTQYF	TGCGCCAGCAGCCAGGACTACTTGCGGGGGGGCCGAGAGGTGCCAGATACGCAGTATTTT
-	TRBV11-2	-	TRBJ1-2	CASSLEGSPYYGYTF	TGTGCCAGCAGCTTAGAGGGCAGTCCCTACTATGGCTACACCTTC
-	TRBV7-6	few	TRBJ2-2	CASSLVNKAGELFF	TGTGCCAGCAGCTTAGTGAATAAAGCCGGGGAGCTGTTTTTT
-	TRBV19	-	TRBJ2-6	CASSQRTSGANVLTF	TGTGCCAGTAGTCAGCGTACATCTGGGGCCAACGTCCTGACTTTC
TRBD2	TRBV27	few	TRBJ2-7	CASRLAGGLGHKQYF	TGTGCCAGCAGACTAGCGGGGGGGCTCGGGCATAAGCAGTACTTC
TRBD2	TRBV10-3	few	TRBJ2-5	CAISGAGRRETQYF	TGTGCCATCAGTGGAGCGGGGCGGAGAGAGACCCAGTACTTC
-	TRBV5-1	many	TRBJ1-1	CASSKENTEAFF	TGCGCCAGCAGCAAAGAGAACACTGAAGCTTTCTTT
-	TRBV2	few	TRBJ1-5	CASSTQGTARRAQHF	TGTGCCAGCAGCACCCAGGGGACGGCTCGAAGGGCCCAGCATTTT
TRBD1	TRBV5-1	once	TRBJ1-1	CASTRGLGTEAFF	TGCGCCAGCACTAGGGGGCTTGGCACTGAAGCTTTCTTT
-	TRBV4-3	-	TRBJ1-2	CASSQDLGDFDYGYTF	TGCGCCAGCAGCCAAGATCTGGGGGACTTTGACTATGGCTACACCTTC
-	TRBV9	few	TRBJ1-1	CASSARGLNTEAFF	TGTGCCAGCAGCGCCAGAGGACTGAACACTGAAGCTTTCTTT
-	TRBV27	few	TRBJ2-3	CASSLSGRTSTDTQYF	TGTGCCAGCAGTTTATCGGGCAGGACCAGCACAGATACGCAGTATTTT
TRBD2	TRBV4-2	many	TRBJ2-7	CASSQGSGGEYYEQYF	TGTGCCAGCAGCCAAGGCTCCGGGGGGGAGTACTACGAGCAGTACTTC
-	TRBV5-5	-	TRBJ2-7	CASSYITGYYEQYF	TGTGCCAGCAGCTACATCACAGGGTACTACGAGCAGTACTTC
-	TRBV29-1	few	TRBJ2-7	CSGGTDAYEQYF	TGCAGCGGGGGGACCGACGCCTACGAGCAGTACTTC
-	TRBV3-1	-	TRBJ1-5	CASSPGTGYQPQHF	TGTGCCAGCAGCCCCGGGACCGGCTATCAGCCCCAGCATTTT
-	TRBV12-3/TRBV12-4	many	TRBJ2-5	CASSLASFAGETQYF	TGTGCCAGCAGTTTAGCCTCATTCGCGGGAGAGACCCAGTACTTC
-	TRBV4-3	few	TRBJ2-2	CASSHQTVTGELFF	TGCGCCAGCAGCCACCAAACAGTCACCGGGGAGCTGTTTTTT
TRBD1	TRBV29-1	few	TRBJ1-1	CSVHGQGHFRGEAFF	TGCAGCGTTCACGGACAGGGGCATTTCAGGGGTGAAGCTTTCTTT
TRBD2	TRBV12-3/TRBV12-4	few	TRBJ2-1	CASSPGLAGAHYNEQFF	TGTGCCAGCAGTCCTGGACTAGCGGGGGCGCATTACAATGAGCAGTTCTTC
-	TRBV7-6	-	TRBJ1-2	CASSPMGGDRGYGYTF	TGTGCCAGCAGCCCAATGGGGGGCGACCGTGGCTATGGCTACACCTTC
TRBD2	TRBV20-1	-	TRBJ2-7	CSAISGAYEQYF	TGCAGTGCTATAAGCGGGGCCTACGAGCAGTACTTC
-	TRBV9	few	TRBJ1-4	CASSYGEGNNEKLFF	TGTGCCAGCAGCTATGGGGAAGGTAATAATGAAAAACTGTTTTTT
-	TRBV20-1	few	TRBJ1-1	CSARTVNTEAFF	TGCAGTGCTAGAACCGTAAACACTGAAGCTTTCTTT
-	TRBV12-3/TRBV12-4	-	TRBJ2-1	CASTLRPGNNEQFF	TGTGCCAGCACCCTCAGACCCGGGAACAATGAGCAGTTCTTC
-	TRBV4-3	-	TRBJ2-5	CASSQGPIQETQYF	TGCGCCAGCAGCCAAGGGCCAATTCAAGAGACCCAGTACTTC